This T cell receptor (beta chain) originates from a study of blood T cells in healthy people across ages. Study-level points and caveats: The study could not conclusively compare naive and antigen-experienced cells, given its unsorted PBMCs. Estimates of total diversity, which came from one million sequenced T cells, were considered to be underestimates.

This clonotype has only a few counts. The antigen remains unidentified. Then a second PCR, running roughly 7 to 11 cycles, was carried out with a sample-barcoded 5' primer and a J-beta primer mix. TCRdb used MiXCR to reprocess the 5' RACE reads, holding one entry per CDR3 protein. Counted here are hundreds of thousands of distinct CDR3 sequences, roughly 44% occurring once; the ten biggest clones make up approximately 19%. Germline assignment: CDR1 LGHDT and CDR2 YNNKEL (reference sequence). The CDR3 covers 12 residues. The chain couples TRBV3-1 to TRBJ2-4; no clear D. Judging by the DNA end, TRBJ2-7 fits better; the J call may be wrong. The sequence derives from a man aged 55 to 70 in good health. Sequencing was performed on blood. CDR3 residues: CASSQAGCEQYF. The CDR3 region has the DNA TGTGCCAGCAGCCAAGCCGGGTGCGAGCAGTACTTC.